This TCR beta chain was retrieved from a study of Graves' ophthalmopathy and Graves' hyperthyroidism. There are many counts of this clonotype. From RNA, the CDR3 regions of TCR beta chains were amplified and sequenced. Investigators did first-round RT-PCR with HTBI primers, then second-round multiplex PCR. TCRdb recomputed calls from the multiplex PCR reads with MiXCR, one row per CDR3 protein. The table has hundreds of thousands of distinct CDR3 sequences, about 16% seen once; the top ten hold 5.5% to 7%. The CDR3 covers 15 residues. V lost 2 bases to trimming and J lost 2 bases; unmatched junction nucleotides: 6. Germline-derived CDR1 and CDR2 are MNHNS and SASEGT. A follow-up of 18 months without ophthalmopathy meant that hyperthyroidism was stable. In this cohort, patients with other autoimmune diseases, uncontrolled infections, pregnancy or lactation were excluded. The authors isolated PBMCs from 10 ml of fresh peripheral blood.

Source material: peripheral blood. This TCR came from a woman aged 18 to 35 with stable Graves' hyperthyroidism. J is TRBJ2-7 and V is TRBV6-1; 7 bases align to TRBD1. CDR3 sequence (DNA): TGTGCCAGCAGTGAAAGGGGGACAGTGACCTACGAGCAGTACTTC. This codes for CASSERGTVTYEQYF.